The clone carrying this TCR beta chain was counted once. The antigen is not known. The record originates from a study of cytomegalovirus exposure and HLA in healthy donors. Germline loops: CDR1 MNHNS, CDR2 SASEGT. The CDR3 covers 14 residues. With 6 bases removed from V and 2 bases from J, the gap between germline ends came to 14 bases. These donors, healthy bone marrow donors, were studied. Study-wide points: The study recorded fewer than 200 TCR beta chains that were cytomegalovirus-associated.

The PCR ran on 60 Vbeta and 13 Jbeta primers. Measured with immunoSEQ multiplex PCR; TCRdb has only the in-frame clones, and not every one. The sample records about 190,000 clones, around 75% being singletons. The rearrangement uses TRBV6-1 and TRBJ2-7; D is possibly TRBD2 (6 bases). This sequence was found in a woman aged 50 to 60 in good health and CMV-seronegative. Sequenced: PBMCs. CDR3 bases: TGTGCCAGCAGGGCGCGGGACTTCCCCTACGAGCAGTACTTC. Translation gives CASRARDFPYEQYF.